Listed below are T cell receptor beta chains from one sample, sequenced in a study of early T cells in non-severe SARS-CoV-2 infection. MiXCR, run by TCRdb on the 5' RACE reads, gives a single entry per CDR3 protein. This sample has tens of thousands of distinct CDR3 sequences, with approximately 5% found just once. Specimen: whole blood. The receptors were gathered from an adult who was a healthcare worker with PCR-confirmed SARS-CoV-2 infection or an uninfected control (not recorded which). Both conserved end residues are part of each CDR3. D genes are given only for firm matches. Clone size appears in some rows only: once, few, many, or a class for an expanded clone.

cdr3_nt cdr3_aa v_call clone_size d_call j_call
TGTGCCAGCATCCTTACGGGACAGGGTTGGTCTGAAGCTTTCTTT CASILTGQGWSEAFF TRBV6-6 many TRBD1 TRBJ1-1
TGTGCCACCGTCGGGGACAGGGCCTACGAGCAGTACTTC CATVGDRAYEQYF TRBV24-1 NA TRBD1 TRBJ2-7
TGCGCCAGCAGTCAACACAGGCAGACACAAGAGACCCAGTACTTC CASSQHRQTQETQYF TRBV23-1 many NA TRBJ2-5
TGTGCCAGCAGTCAATGGGGCAAGGGGGCCAACGTCCTGACTTTC CASSQWGKGANVLTF TRBV12-3/TRBV12-4 many NA TRBJ2-6
TGTGCCAGCAGCTTAGTCGGGGCCGCGGCAGATACGCAGTATTTT CASSLVGAAADTQYF TRBV7-3 many NA TRBJ2-3
TGTGCCAGTAGTATCGGGGGGTCTGAGCAGTTCTTC CASSIGGSEQFF TRBV19 few TRBD2 TRBJ2-1
TGTGCCAGCAGCTTAGCGCTTCCGGGACAGGGGCACACTGAAGCTTTCTTT CASSLALPGQGHTEAFF TRBV7-6 few TRBD1 TRBJ1-1
TGTGCCAGCAGTTACTCGAGCCCGGTGGGGTCGAATGAGCAGTTCTTC CASSYSSPVGSNEQFF TRBV6-5 NA NA TRBJ2-1
TGTGCCAGCAGTTTAGCGGGGGGGACTGAAGCTTTCTTT CASSLAGGTEAFF TRBV12-3/TRBV12-4 many NA TRBJ1-1
TGTGCCAGCAGTTTGCGGGACAGGGCGAGGTCAAACACTGAAGCTTTCTTT CASSLRDRARSNTEAFF TRBV27 NA TRBD1 TRBJ1-1
TGCAGTGCTAGAGGAACGGACGATGGCTACACCTTC CSARGTDDGYTF TRBV20-1 many NA TRBJ1-2
TGTGCCAGCAGCCAGGACGGGGAGAACACTGAAGCTTTCTTT CASSQDGENTEAFF TRBV3-1 many NA TRBJ1-1
TGTGCCAGCAGCCCCGGGACTAGTCGAACAGATACGCAGTATTTT CASSPGTSRTDTQYF TRBV9 few TRBD2 TRBJ2-3
TGCAGTGCAATTGGGGCAGGGGGCTTATGGACTGAAGCTTTCTTT CSAIGAGGLWTEAFF TRBV20-1 NA TRBD1 TRBJ1-1
TGTGCCAGCAGCCCCTTCGGAACCTACGAGCAGTACTTC CASSPFGTYEQYF TRBV7-2 NA NA TRBJ2-7
TGCGCCAGCAGCTTTAGGACAAGGGGTAACACCGGGGAGCTGCTTTTT CASSFRTRGNTGELLF TRBV5-1 once NA TRBJ2-2
TGTGCCGCGATAGGAGGTGCGACACGAGAGCAGTACTTC CAAIGGATREQYF TRBV10-3 NA NA TRBJ2-7
TGCGCCAGCAGCCACACTAGCGGGGAAGAGACCCAGTACTTC CASSHTSGEETQYF TRBV4-3 large TRBD2 TRBJ2-5
TGTGCCAGTAGGATAGCGGTTTCGTCCTACGAGCAGTACTTC CASRIAVSSYEQYF TRBV19 many NA TRBJ2-7
TGTGCCAGCCAAGTCGGGAGCGGGAATGAGCAGTTCTTC CASQVGSGNEQFF TRBV11-2 many NA TRBJ2-1
TGTGCCAGCAAGGCGGGGAGCTCCTACGAGCAGTACTTC CASKAGSSYEQYF TRBV6-2/TRBV6-3 medium-sized NA TRBJ2-7
TGCGCCAGCATGCCAGCCGCTACTGGGAACACTGAAGCTTTCTTT CASMPAATGNTEAFF TRBV4-1 many NA TRBJ1-1
TGCAGTGCTAGAGAATCGGATGAGCAGTACTTC CSARESDEQYF TRBV20-1 medium-sized NA TRBJ2-7